This T cell receptor beta chain comes out of a study of tumor-infiltrating lymphocytes in primary liver carcinoma. Overall study context: Stage T1-T3 N0M0 and a size of roughly 4.2 to 10 cm characterized the tumors.

Blood RNA originated from unsorted whole blood, with germline DNA additionally extracted. A remark on this clonotype: One end of the junction does not line up with germline, which may come from a read error.

Priming with a constant-region primer yielded TCR beta cDNA from around 540 ng total RNA. Investigators got TCR beta libraries out of three nested multiplex PCR rounds, done with slightly modified ARM-PCR. The study ran its first two PCR rounds for nine to eleven cycles each, using TRBV1-TRBV30 forward primers and a C-beta reverse primer. TCRdb re-derived calls from the multiplex PCR reads in MiXCR, one entry per CDR3 protein. The sample lists 310,000 or so distinct CDR3 sequences; nearly 60% were seen once. The CDR3 covers 15 residues. From germline, CDR1 is MDHEN and CDR2 SYDVKM. The sample was peripheral blood. The origin of this receptor is a woman in her thirties with primary liver carcinoma and hepatitis B virus infection. The genes are TRBV28 and TRBJ1-5, with D maybe TRBD1 (5 bases). The CDR3 bases are TGTGCTAGCAGTTTGAGGGGCGTTGGCAATCAGCCCCAGCATTTT. Protein sequence: CASSLRGVGNQPQHF.